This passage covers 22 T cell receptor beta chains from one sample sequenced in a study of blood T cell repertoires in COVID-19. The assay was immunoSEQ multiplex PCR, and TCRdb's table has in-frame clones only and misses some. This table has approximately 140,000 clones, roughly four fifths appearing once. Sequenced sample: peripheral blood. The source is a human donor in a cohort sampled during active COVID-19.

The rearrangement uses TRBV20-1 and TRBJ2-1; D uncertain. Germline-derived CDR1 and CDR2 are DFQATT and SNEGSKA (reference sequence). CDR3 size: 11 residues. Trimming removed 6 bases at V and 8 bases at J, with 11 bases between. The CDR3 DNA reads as TGCAGTGCCATCGGAGAAGATGAGCAGTTCTTC. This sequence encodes CSAIGEDEQFF.

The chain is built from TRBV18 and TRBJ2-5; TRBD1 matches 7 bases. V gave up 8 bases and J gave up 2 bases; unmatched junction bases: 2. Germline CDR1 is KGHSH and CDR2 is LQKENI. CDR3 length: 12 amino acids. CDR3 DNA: TGTGCCAGCGGGACAGATCAAGAGACCCAGTACTTC. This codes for CASGTDQETQYF.

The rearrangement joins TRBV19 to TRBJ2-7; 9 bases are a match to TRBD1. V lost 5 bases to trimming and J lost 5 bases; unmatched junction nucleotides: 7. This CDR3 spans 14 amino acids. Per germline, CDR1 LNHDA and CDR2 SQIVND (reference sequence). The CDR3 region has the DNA TGTGCCAGTAGTCCCCGGACAGGGGTACACGAGCAGTACTTC. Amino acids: CASSPRTGVHEQYF.

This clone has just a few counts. This chain's CDR3 is CSASDPTSGTWTQYF. CDR3 in DNA: TGCAGTGCTAGTGATCCGACTAGCGGGACGTGGACCCAGTACTTC. The V call is TRBV20-1, the J call TRBJ2-5; 11 bases are shared with TRBD2. Germline CDR1 and CDR2: DFQATT and SNEGSKA (reference sequence). The junction had 10 bases not matched to a gene; V was cut back by 3 bases and J by 7 bases. The length of the CDR3 is 15 residues.

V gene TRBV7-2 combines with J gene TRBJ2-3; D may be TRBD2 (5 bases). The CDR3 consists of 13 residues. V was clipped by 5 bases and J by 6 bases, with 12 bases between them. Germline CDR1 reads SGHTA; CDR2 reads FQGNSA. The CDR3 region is CASSPGVGDTQYF. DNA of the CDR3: TGTGCCAGCAGCCCCGGGGTTGGTGATACGCAGTATTTT.

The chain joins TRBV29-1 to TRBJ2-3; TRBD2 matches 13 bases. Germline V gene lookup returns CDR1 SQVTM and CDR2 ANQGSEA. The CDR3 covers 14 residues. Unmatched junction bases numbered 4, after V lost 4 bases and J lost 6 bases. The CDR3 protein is CSVVGLAGVDTQYF. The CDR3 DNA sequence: TGCAGCGTTGTAGGACTAGCGGGAGTGGATACGCAGTATTTT.

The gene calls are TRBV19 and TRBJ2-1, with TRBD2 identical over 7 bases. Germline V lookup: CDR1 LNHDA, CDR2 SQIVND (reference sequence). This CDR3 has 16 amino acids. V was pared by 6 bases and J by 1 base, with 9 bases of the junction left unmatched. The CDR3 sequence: CASSSLTSDSYNEQFF. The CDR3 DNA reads TGTGCCAGTAGCTCGCTCACTAGCGATTCCTACAATGAGCAGTTCTTC. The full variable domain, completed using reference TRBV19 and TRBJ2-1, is DGGITQSPKYLFRKEGQNVTLSCEQNLNHDAMYWYRQDPGQGLRLIYYSQIVNDFQKGDIAEGYSVSREKKESFPLTVTSAQKNPTAFYLCASSSLTSDSYNEQFFGPGTRLTVL.

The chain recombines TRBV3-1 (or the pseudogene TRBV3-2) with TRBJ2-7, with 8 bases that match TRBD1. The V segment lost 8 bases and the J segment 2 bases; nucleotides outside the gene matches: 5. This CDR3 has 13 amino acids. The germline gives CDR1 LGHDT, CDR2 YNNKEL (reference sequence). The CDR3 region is CASGDRTTYEQYF. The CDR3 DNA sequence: TGTGCCAGCGGGGACAGGACCACCTACGAGCAGTACTTC.

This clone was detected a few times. The chain's CDR3 is CASSLGTGGFTEAFF. DNA for the CDR3: TGTGCCAGCAGTTTGGGGACAGGGGGCTTTACTGAAGCTTTCTTT. This chain joins TRBV28 and TRBJ1-1; 12 bases align to TRBD1. The V segment lost 3 bases and the J segment 5 bases; nucleotides outside the gene matches: 4. This CDR3 region has 15 residues. CDR1 and CDR2 (germline): MDHEN, SYDVKM.

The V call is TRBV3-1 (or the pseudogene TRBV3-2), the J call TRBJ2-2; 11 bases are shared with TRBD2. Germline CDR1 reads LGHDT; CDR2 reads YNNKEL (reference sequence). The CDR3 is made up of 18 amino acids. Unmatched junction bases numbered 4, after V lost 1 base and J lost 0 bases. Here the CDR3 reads CASSQGLAGRTNTGELFF. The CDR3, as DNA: TGTGCCAGCAGCCAAGGACTAGCGGGGAGAACGAACACCGGGGAGCTGTTTTTT.

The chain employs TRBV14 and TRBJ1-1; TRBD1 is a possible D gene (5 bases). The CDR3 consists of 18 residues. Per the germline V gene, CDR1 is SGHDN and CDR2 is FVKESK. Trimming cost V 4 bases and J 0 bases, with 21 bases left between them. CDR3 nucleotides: TGTGCCAGCAGCCTCAAATGGAGACAGCGAGAAATGAACACTGAAGCTTTCTTT. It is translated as CASSLKWRQREMNTEAFF.

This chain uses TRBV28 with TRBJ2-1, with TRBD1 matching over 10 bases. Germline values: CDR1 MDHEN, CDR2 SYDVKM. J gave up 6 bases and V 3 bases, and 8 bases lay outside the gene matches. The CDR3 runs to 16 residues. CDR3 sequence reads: CASSFGGQGPSNEQFF. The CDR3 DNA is TGTGCCAGCAGTTTTGGGGGACAGGGGCCCAGCAATGAGCAGTTCTTC.

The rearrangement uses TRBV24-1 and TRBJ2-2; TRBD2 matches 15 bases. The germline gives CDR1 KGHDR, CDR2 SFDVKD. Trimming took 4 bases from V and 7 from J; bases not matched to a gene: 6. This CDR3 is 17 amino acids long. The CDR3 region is CATSDGTSGRRVGELFF. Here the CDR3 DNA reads TGTGCCACCAGTGACGGGACTAGCGGGAGGAGGGTCGGGGAGCTGTTTTTT.

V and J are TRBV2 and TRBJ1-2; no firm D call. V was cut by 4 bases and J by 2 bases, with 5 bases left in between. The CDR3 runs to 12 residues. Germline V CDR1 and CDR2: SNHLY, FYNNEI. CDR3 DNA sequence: TGTGCCAGCAGTGTAGAAAACTATGGCTACACCTTC. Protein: CASSVENYGYTF.

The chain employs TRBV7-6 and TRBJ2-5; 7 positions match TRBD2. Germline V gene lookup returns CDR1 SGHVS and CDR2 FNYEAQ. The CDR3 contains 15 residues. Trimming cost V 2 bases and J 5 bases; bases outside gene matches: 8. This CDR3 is CASSLNVGGVETQYF. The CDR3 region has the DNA TGTGCCAGCAGCTTAAACGTGGGAGGGGTCGAGACCCAGTACTTC.

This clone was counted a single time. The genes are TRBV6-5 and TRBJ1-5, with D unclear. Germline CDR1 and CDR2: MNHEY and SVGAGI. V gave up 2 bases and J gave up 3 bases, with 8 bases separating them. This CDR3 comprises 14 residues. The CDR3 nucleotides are TGTGCCAGCAGTTACGGCCAGAACAATCAGCCCCAGCATTTT. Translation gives CASSYGQNNQPQHF.

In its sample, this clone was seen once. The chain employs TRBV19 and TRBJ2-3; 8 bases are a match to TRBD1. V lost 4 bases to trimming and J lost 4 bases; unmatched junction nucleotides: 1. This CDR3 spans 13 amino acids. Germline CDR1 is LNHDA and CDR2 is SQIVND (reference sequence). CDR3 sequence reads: CASSTTGADTQYF. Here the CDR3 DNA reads TGTGCCAGTAGTACGACAGGGGCAGATACGCAGTATTTT.

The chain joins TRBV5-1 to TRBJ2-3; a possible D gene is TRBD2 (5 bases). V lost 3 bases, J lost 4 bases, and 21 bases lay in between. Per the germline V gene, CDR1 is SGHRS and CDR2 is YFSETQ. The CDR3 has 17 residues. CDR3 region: CASSSTLAAHTSDTQYF. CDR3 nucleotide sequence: TGCGCCAGCAGCTCGACTCTAGCAGCACACACCTCAGATACGCAGTATTTT.

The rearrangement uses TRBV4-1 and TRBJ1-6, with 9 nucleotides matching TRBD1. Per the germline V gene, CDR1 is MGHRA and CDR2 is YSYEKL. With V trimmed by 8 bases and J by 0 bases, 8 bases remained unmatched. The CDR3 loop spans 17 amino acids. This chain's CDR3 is CASSGQGRSSYNSPLHF. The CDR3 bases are TGCGCCAGCTCCGGACAGGGGAGGAGCTCCTATAATTCACCCCTCCACTTT.

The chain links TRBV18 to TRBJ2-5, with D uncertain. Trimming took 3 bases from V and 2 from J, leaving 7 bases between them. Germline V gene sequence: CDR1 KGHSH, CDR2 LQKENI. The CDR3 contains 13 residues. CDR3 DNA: TGTGCCAGCTCACCGGGCCATCAAGAGACCCAGTACTTC. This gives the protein CASSPGHQETQYF.

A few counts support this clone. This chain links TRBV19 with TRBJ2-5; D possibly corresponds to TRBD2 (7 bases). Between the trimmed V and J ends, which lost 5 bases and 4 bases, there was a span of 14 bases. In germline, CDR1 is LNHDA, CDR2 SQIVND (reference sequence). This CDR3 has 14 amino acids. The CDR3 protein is CASSPPGGRETQYF. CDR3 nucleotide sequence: TGTGCCAGTAGTCCCCCGGGGGGCCGAGAGACCCAGTACTTC.

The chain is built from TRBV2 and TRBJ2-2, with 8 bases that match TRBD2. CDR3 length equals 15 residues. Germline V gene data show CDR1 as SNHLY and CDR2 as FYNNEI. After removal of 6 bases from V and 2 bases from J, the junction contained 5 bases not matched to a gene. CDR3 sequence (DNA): TGTGCCAGCAGCTCGACTAGCGCCAACACCGGGGAGCTGTTTTTT. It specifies CASSSTSANTGELFF.